The clone carrying this T cell receptor beta chain occurred a few times. Antigen: not known. The time point is: patch test 3, about 24 weeks after DPC sensitization. Treatment: therapeutic diphenylcyclopropenone sensitization with weekly scalp DPC. Donors were 18 to 70-year-old alopecia patients suitable for DPC. The data stem from a study of human T cells and chemical hapten exposure. The wider study: The study enrolled mostly female patients with alopecia areata, totalis or universalis. Study observations and caveats: Patch test score was positively correlated with the counts of TCRs that had expanded at PT1.

This CDR3 comprises 14 residues. Germline-derived CDR1 and CDR2 are MNHNS and SASEGT. Trimming shortened V by 4 bases and J by 2 bases, and 11 bases separated the two germline ends. A single record per CDR3 protein comes from TCRdb applying MiXCR to the RACE reads. The sample lists 210,000 or so distinct CDR3 sequences, under 30% occurring once. The chain uses TRBV6-1 and TRBJ2-5; D remains ambiguous. This TCR came from a woman aged 35 to 49 with alopecia areata. Some clones in this sample may be carry-over from other donors' samples. The input for sequencing was whole blood, taken in connection with sensitization to the hapten diphenylcyclopropenone (DPC). The CDR3 region is CASSGTAVQETQYF. The CDR3 DNA sequence: TGTGCCAGCAGTGGAACAGCCGTTCAAGAGACCCAGTACTTC.